This T cell receptor beta chain was retrieved from a study of blood T cell repertoires in COVID-19. V was pared by 1 base and J by 7 bases, with 7 bases between. This CDR3 region has 12 residues. Looked up from germline, CDR1 is SEHNR and CDR2 is FQNEAQ (reference sequence). Participants were placed into cohorts based on the clinical history they reported. Profiling relied on immunoSEQ multiplex PCR, and the TCRdb table lists in-frame clones only, not all of them. Altogether 250,000 to 300,000 clones are present, nearly 90% being singletons, with the ten largest covering around 1.9%. Sequencing input: PBMCs or T cells enriched from blood (not recorded which). The sequence was obtained from a woman aged 60 to 75 who had recovered from COVID-19. This sequence joins TRBV7-9 and TRBJ1-1; D is undetermined. This chain's CDR3 is CASSLVDFEAFF. In DNA form, the CDR3 reads TGTGCCAGCAGCTTAGTGGACTTTGAAGCTTTCTTT.